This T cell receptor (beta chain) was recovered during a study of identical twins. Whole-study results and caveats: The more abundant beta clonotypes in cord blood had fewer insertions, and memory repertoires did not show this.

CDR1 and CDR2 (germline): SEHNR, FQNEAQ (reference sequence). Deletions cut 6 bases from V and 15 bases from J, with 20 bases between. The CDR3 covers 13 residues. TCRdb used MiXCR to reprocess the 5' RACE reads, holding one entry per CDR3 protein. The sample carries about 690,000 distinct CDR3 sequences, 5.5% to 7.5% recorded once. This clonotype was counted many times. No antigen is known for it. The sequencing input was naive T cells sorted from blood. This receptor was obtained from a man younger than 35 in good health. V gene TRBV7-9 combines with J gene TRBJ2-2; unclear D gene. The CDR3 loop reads CASRPSVTLSVFF. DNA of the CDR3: TGTGCCAGCAGACCCTCGGTGACATTATCGGTGTTTTTT.